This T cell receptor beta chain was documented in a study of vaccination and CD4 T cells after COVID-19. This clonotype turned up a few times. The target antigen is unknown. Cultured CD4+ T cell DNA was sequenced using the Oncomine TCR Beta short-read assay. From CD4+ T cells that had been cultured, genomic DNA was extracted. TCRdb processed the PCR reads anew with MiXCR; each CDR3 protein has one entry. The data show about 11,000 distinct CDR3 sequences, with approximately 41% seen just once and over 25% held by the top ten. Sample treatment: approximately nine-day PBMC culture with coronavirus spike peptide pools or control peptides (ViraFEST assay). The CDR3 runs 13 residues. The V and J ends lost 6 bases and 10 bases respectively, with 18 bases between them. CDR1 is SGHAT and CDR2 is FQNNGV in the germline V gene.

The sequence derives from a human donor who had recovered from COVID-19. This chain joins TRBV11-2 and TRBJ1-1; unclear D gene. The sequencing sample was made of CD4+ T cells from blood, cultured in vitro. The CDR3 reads CASRQPGRGSAFF. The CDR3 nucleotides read TGTGCCAGCAGACAACCTGGCCGGGGATCAGCTTTCTTT.